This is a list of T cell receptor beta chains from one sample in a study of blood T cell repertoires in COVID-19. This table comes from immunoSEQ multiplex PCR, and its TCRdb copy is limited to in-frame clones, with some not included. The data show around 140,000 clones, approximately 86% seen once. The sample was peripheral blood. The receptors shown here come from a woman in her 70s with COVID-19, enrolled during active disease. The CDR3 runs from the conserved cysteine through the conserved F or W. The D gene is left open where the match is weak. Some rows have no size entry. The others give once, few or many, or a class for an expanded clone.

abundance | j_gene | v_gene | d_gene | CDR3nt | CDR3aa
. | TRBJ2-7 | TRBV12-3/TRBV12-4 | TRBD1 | TGTGCCAGCAGTTTAGGTGAGGACAGGGGGAAGTACTTC | CASSLGEDRGKYF
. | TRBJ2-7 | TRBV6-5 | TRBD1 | TGTGCCAGCAGTCTGGACAGGGTGGACGAGCAGTACTTC | CASSLDRVDEQYF
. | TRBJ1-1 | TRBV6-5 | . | TGTGCCAGCAGCCTGGACACGAACACTGAAGCTTTCTTT | CASSLDTNTEAFF
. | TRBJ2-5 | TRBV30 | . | TGTGCCTGGAGTCAGGGGGGCCGAGAGACCCAGTACTTC | CAWSQGGRETQYF
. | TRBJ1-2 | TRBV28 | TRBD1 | TGTGCCAGCAGTCCCTGGACAGGGAACTATGGCTACACCTTC | CASSPWTGNYGYTF
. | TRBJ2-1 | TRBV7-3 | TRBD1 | TGTGCCAGCAGCCTCGACAGGGCAAGTGTGCAGTTCTTC | CASSLDRASVQFF
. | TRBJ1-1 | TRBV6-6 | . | TGTGCCAGCCTGAGGGGAGGGGTTGAGGCTTTCTTT | CASLRGGVEAFF
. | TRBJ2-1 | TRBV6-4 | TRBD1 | TGTGCCAGCAGTCGTTACAGGGGCAATGAGCAGTTCTTC | CASSRYRGNEQFF
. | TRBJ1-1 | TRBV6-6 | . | TGTGCCAGCAGTTACCCCGGAGGAGGGGAGAACACTGAAGCTTTCTTT | CASSYPGGGENTEAFF
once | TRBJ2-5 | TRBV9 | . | TGTGCCAGCAGCGTAGGGCCAGGAGAGACCCAGTACTTC | CASSVGPGETQYF
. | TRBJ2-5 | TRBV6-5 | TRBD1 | TGTGCCAGCAGTACAGATGGGACAGATCAAGAGACCCAGTACTTC | CASSTDGTDQETQYF
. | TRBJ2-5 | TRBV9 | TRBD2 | TGTGCCAGCAGCGTAGGGGCGGGGGGAGCTCAAGAGACCCAGTACTTC | CASSVGAGGAQETQYF
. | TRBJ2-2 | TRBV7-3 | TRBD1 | TGTGCCAGCAGCCTTGGACAGGGGGCGGGCGGGGAGCTGTTTTTT | CASSLGQGAGGELFF
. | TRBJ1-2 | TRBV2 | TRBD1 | TGTGCCAGCAGTGAAGCGAAGGGACAGGGGGTGGCGGGCTACACCTTC | CASSEAKGQGVAGYTF
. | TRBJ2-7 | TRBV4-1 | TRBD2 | TGCGCCAGCAGCCAAGAGGTCTCGGGGGGGTCCTCCTACGAGCAGTACTTC | CASSQEVSGGSSYEQYF
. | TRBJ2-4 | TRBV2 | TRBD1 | TGTGCCAGCAGTGGGACAGGGGCAAAGTACTTC | CASSGTGAKYF
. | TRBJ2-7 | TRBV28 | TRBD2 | TGTGCCAGCAGTTTATCACTAGCGGGGGCAGGAGAGCAGTACTTC | CASSLSLAGAGEQYF
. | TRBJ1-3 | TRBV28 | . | TGTGCCAGCAGTTTTGGAGGCGGAAACACCATATATTTT | CASSFGGGNTIYF
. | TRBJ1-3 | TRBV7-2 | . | TGTGCCAGCAGCTTGAGGGAAGGAGACACCATATATTTT | CASSLREGDTIYF
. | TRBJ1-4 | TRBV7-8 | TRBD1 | TGTGCCAGCAGCTCGGGACAGGTTGAAAAACTGTTTTTT | CASSSGQVEKLFF
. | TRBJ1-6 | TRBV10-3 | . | TGTGCCACGGCAGCGGGGGTTAATTCACCCCTCCACTTT | CATAAGVNSPLHF
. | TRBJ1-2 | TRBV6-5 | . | TGTGCCAGCAGTCGCCGGGACACATCTAACTATGGCTACACCTTC | CASSRRDTSNYGYTF
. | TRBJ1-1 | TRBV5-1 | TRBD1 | TGCGCCAGCAGCGAGGGACAGGGGTCGGGAACTGAAGCTTTCTTT | CASSEGQGSGTEAFF
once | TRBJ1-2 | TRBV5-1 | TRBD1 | TGCGCCAGCAGCCGGACAGGGGTTAACTATGGCTACACCTTC | CASSRTGVNYGYTF
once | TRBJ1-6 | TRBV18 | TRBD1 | TGTGCCAGCTCACCAGGACAGGGGGTAGGGTCACCCCTCCACTTT | CASSPGQGVGSPLHF
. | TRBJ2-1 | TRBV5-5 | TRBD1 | TGTGCCAGCAGCGTTCCGATGCCGGGACAGGGGGAGTTCTTC | CASSVPMPGQGEFF
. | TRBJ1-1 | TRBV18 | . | TGTGCCAGCTCACCATCGGGTCAGGAAGCTTTCTTT | CASSPSGQEAFF
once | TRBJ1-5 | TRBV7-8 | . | TGTGCCAGCAGCTTAGTTGCTGGGGGCCAACCGAGGCCCCCCAATCAGCCCCAGCATTTT | CASSLVAGGQPRPPNQPQHF
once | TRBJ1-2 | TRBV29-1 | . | TGCAGCGTTGAGAGGGGGTATGGCTACACCTTC | CSVERGYGYTF
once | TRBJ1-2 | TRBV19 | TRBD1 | TGTGCCAGTAGCCGGGACAGGCCAGGATTCTATGGCTACACCTTC | CASSRDRPGFYGYTF
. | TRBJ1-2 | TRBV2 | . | TGTGCCACCATGGGGTCCCAGGGAAGGGCGAACTATGGCTACACCTTC | CATMGSQGRANYGYTF
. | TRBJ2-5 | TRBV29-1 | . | TGCAGCGTTGAAGCGTCAGGGGTTGGGACCCAGTACTTC | CSVEASGVGTQYF
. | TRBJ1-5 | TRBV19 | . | TGTGCCAGTAGACTAGGGACTGGGAATCAGCCCCAGCATTTT | CASRLGTGNQPQHF